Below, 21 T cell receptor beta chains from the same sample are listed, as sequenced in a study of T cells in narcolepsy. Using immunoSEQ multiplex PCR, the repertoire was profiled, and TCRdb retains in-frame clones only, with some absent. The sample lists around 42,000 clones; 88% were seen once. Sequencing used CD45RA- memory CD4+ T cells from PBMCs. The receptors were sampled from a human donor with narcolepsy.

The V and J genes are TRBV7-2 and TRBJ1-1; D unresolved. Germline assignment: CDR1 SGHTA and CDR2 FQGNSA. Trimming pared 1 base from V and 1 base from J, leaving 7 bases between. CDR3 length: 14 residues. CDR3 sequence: CASSLDVRNTEAFF. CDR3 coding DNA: TGTGCCAGCAGCTTAGATGTCCGGAACACTGAAGCTTTCTTT.

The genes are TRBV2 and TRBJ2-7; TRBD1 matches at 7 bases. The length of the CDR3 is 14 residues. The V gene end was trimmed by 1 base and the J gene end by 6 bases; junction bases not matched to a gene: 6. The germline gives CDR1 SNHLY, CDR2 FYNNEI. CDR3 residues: CASSEGVRTGEQYF. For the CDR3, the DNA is TGTGCCAGCAGTGAAGGGGTCCGGACAGGCGAGCAGTACTTC.

CDR3 coding DNA: TGTGCCAGCAGTACTCCCCAGGGGGTCGAGCAGTACTTC. Encoded protein: CASSTPQGVEQYF. The chain uses TRBV6-5 and TRBJ2-7, with 7 bases lining up with TRBD1. This CDR3 spans 13 amino acids. Looked up from germline, CDR1 is MNHEY and CDR2 is SVGAGI. The V segment lost 5 bases and the J segment 6 bases; nucleotides outside the gene matches: 7.

The CDR3 DNA sequence: TGTGCCAGCAGCCAAGGTGCGGCGGGCGAGACCCAGTACTTC. It codes for CASSQGAAGETQYF. The J gene is TRBJ2-5, the V gene TRBV4-2, with D maybe TRBD2 (5 bases). Looked up from germline, CDR1 is LGHNA and CDR2 is YNFKEQ. The V end lost 1 base, the J end lost 5 bases, and 11 bases lay between the germline ends. The CDR3 is 14 residues long.

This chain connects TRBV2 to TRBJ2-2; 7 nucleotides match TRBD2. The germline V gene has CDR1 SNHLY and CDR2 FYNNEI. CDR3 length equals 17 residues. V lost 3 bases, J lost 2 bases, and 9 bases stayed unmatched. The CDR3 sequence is CASSDPGRGFNTGELFF. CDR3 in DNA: TGTGCCAGCAGTGATCCGGGGCGGGGGTTCAACACCGGGGAGCTGTTTTTT.

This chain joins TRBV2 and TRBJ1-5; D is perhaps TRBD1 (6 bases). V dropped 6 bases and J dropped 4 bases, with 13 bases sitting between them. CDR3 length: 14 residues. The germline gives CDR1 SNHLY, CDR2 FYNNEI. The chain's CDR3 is CASSADSQNQPQHF. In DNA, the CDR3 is TGTGCCAGCAGCGCGGACAGCCAAAATCAGCCCCAGCATTTT.

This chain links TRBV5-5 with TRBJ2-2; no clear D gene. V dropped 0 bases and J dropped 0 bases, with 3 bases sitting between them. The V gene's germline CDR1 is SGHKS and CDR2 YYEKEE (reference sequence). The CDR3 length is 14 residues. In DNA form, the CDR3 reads TGTGCCAGCAGCTTGGTACCGAACACCGGGGAGCTGTTTTTT. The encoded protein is CASSLVPNTGELFF.

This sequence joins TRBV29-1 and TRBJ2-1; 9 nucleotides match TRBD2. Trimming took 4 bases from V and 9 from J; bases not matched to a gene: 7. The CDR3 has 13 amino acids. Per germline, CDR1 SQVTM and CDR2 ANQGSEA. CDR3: CSVGGGRAGEQFF. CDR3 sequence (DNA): TGCAGCGTTGGGGGCGGGAGGGCAGGTGAGCAGTTCTTC.

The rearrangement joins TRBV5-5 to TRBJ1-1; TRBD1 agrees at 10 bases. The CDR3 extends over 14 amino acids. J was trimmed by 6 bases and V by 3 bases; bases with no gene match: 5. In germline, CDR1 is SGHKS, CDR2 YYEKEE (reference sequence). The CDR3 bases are TGTGCCAGCAGCTCCCTAGGGACAGGGGCTGAAGCTTTCTTT. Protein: CASSSLGTGAEAFF. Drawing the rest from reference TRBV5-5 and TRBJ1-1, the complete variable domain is DAGVTQSPTHLIKTRGQQVTLRCSPISGHKSVSWYQQVLGQGPQFIFQYYEKEERGRGNFPDRFSARQFPNYSSELNVNALLLGDSALYLCASSSLGTGAEAFFGQGTRLTVV.

The CDR3 loop is CASSQGALLDYEQYF. As DNA, the CDR3 is TGCGCCAGCAGCCAAGGGGCTCTCTTGGACTACGAGCAGTACTTC. This chain links TRBV4-3 with TRBJ2-7; D is unresolved. Germline-derived CDR1 and CDR2 are LGHNA and YSLEER. V was shortened by 1 base and J by 3 bases, with 13 bases between the two germline ends. The CDR3 is 15 residues long.

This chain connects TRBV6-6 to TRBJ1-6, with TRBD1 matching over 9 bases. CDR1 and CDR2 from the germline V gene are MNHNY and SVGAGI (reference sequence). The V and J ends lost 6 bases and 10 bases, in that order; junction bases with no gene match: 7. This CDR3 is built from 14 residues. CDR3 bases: TGTGCCAGCAGACCGGGACAGGGCACATCACCCCTCCACTTT. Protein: CASRPGQGTSPLHF.

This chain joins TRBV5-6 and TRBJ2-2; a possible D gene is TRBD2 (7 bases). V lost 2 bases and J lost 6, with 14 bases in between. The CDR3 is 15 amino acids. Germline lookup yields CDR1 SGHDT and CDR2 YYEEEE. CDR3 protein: CASSFGGAQPGELFF. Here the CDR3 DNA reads TGTGCCAGCAGCTTTGGGGGGGCGCAGCCCGGGGAGCTGTTTTTT.

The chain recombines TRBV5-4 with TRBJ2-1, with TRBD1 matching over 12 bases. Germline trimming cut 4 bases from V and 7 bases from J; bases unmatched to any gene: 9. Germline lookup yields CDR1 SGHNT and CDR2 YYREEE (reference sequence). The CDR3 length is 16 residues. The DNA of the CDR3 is TGTGCCAGCAGCCCGGGCTCGGGACAGGGGGCGAATGAGCAGTTCTTC. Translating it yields CASSPGSGQGANEQFF.

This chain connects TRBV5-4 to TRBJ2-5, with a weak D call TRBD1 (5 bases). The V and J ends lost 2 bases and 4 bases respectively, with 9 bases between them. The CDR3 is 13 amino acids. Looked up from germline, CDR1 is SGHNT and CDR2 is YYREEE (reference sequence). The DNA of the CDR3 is TGTGCCAGCAGCTTTCAGGGTAGAGAGACCCAGTACTTC. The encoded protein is CASSFQGRETQYF. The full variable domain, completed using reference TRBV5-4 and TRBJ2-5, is ETGVTQSPTHLIKTRGQQVTLRCSSQSGHNTVSWYQQALGQGPQFIFQYYREEENGRGNFPPRFSGLQFPNYSSELNVNALELDDSALYLCASSFQGRETQYFGPGTRLLVL.

This CDR3 reads CASSLRAEGDGYTF. CDR3 DNA sequence: TGTGCCAGCAGCTTACGGGCAGAAGGTGACGGCTACACCTTC. The V gene is TRBV7-9, the J gene TRBJ1-2; D is undetermined. The CDR3 is 14 residues long. V was cut by 2 bases and J by 8 bases, with 15 bases left in between. CDR1 is SEHNR, CDR2 FQNEAQ, per germline (reference sequence).

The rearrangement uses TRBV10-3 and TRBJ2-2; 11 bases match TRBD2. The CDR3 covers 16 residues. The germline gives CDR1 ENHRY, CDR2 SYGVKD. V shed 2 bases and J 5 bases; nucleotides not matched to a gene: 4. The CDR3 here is CAISELAGGRTGELFF. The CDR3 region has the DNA TGTGCCATCAGTGAGCTAGCGGGAGGAAGAACCGGGGAGCTGTTTTTT.

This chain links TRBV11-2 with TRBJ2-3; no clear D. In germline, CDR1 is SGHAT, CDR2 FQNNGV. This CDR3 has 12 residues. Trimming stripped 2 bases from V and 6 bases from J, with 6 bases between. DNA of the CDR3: TGTGCCAGCAGCTTATCTCGGGATACGCAGTATTTT. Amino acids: CASSLSRDTQYF.

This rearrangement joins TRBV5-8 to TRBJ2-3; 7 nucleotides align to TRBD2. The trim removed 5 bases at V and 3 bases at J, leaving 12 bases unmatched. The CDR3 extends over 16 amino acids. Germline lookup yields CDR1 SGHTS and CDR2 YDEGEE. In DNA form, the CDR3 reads TGTGCCAGCAGTTCCAGACTAGCTTCGAGAACAGATACGCAGTATTTT. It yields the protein CASSSRLASRTDTQYF.

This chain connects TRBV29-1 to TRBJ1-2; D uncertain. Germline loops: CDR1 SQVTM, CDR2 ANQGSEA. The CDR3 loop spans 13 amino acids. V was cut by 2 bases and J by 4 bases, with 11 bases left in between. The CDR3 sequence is CSVERDNGYGYTF. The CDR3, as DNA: TGCAGCGTTGAAAGGGATAACGGCTATGGCTACACCTTC.

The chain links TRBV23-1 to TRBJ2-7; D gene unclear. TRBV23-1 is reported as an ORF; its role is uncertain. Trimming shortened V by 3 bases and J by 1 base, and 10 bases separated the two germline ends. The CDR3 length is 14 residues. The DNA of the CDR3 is TGCGCCAGCAGTCACCGACCCCTTTCCTACGAGCAGTACTTC. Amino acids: CASSHRPLSYEQYF.

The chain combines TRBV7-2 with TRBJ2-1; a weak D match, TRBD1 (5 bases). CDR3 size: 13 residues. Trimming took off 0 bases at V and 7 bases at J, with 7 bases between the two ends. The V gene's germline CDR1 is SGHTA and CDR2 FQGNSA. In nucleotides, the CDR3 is TGTGCCAGCAGCTTAGCGCAGGGTAATGAGCAGTTCTTC. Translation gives CASSLAQGNEQFF.